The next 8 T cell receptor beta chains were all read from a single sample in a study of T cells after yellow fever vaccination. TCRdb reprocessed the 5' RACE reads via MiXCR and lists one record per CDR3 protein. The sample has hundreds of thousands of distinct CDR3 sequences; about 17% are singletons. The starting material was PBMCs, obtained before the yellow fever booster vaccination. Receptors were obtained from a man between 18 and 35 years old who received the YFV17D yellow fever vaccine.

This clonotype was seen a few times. CDR3 in DNA: TGTGCCAGCAGTTACTCGGGGTTTCAACATAATTCACCCCTCCACTTT. This gives the protein CASSYSGFQHNSPLHF. This chain links TRBV6-5 with TRBJ1-6; no clear D. Germline values: CDR1 MNHEY, CDR2 SVGAGI. V lost 0 bases and J 5 bases, leaving 11 bases between the germline ends. This CDR3 contains 16 residues.

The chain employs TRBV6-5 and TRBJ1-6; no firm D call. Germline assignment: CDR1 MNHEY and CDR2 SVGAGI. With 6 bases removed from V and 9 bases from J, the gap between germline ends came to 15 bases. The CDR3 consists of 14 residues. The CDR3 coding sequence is TGTGCCAGCAGGCAAGGCTTGGGAGGTTCACCCCTCCACTTT. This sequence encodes CASRQGLGGSPLHF.

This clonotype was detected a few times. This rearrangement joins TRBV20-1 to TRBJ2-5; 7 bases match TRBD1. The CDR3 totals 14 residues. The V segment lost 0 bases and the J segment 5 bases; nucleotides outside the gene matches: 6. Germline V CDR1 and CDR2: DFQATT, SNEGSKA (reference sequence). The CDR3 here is CSARDTQGVETQYF. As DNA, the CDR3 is TGCAGTGCTAGAGATACCCAGGGGGTTGAGACCCAGTACTTC.

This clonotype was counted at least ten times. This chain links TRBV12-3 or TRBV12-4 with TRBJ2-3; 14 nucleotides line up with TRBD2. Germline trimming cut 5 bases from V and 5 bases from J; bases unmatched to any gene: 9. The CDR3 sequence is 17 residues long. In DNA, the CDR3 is TGTGCCAGCAGTCCCCAGACTAGCGGGGGGGCCAGAGATACGCAGTATTTT. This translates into CASSPQTSGGARDTQYF.

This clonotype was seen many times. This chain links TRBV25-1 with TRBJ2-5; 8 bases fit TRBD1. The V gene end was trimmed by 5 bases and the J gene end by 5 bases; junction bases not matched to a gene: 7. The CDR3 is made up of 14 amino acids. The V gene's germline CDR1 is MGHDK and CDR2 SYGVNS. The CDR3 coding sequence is TGTGCCAGCAGTTCGCAGGGGGCTATGGAGACCCAGTACTTC. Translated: CASSSQGAMETQYF.

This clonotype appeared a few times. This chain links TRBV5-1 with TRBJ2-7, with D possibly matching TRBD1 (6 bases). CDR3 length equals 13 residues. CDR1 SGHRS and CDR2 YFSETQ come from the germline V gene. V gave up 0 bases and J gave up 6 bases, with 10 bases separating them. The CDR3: CASSLDVGGEQYV. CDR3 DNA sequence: TGCGCCAGCAGCTTGGATGTAGGGGGCGAGCAGTACGTC.

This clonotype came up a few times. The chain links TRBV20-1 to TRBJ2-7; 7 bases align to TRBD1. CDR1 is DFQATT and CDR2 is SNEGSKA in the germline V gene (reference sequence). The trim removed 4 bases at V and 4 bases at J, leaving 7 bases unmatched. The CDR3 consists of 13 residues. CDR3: CSATQYRGYEQYF. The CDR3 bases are TGCAGTGCTACACAGTACAGGGGTTACGAGCAGTACTTC.

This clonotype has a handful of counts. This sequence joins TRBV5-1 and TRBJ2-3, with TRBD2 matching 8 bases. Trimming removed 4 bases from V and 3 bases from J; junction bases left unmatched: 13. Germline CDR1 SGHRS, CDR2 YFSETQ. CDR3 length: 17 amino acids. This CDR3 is CASSGRGTGTRTDTQYF. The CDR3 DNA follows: TGCGCCAGCAGCGGACGGGGGACCGGGACTAGAACAGATACGCAGTATTTT.